The sequence of this T cell receptor beta chain was determined in a study of blood T cell repertoires in COVID-19. This clone was found once. Original data processing: Amplifying reference gene primers gave estimates of nucleated cell counts. Assay used: immunoSEQ multiplex PCR; TCRdb lists only in-frame clones, some missing. V and J calls and clone size follow that table, whereas D and trimming were derived from the DNA. The sample has around 270,000 clones, 80% to 90% seen once. The sequence was obtained from a man aged 25-45 years with acute or convalescent COVID-19. Sequenced sample: peripheral blood.

The chain's CDR3 is CASSSEGGVVSTEAFF. In DNA form, the CDR3 reads TGTGCCAGCAGCTCCGAGGGCGGTGTGGTTAGCACTGAAGCTTTCTTT. This chain links TRBV11-2 with TRBJ1-1; no clear D. CDR1 and CDR2 from the germline V gene are SGHAT and FQNNGV. V was clipped by 4 bases and J by 4 bases, with 19 bases between them. The CDR3 totals 16 residues.